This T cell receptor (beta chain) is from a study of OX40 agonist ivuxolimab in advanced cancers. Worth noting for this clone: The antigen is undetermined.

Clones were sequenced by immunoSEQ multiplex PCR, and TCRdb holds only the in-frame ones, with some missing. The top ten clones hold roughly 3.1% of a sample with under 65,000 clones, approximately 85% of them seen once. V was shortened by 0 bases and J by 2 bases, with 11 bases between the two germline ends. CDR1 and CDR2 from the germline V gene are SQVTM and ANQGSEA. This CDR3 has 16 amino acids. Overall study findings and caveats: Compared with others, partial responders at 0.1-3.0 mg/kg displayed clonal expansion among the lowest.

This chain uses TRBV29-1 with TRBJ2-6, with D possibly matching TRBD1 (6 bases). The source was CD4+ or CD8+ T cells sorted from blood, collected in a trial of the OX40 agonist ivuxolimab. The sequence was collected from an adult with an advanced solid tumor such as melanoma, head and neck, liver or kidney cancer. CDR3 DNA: TGCAGCGTTGAAGATATAAGGGGGACTGGGGCCAACGTCCTGACTTTC. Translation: CSVEDIRGTGANVLTF. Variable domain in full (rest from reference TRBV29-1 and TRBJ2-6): SAVISQKPSRDICQRGTSLTIQCQVDSQVTMMFWYRQQPGQSLTLIATANQGSEATYESGFVIDKFPISRPNLTFSTLTVSNMSPEDSSIYLCSVEDIRGTGANVLTFGAGSRLTVL.